This entry is about one T cell receptor (beta chain). The antigen it binds to is not known. The data were obtained in a study of monozygotic twins with inflammatory bowel disease (dated by TCRdb to the late 2010s). Study-wide context: A total of roughly 28 monozygotic twin pairs were included in the full study, comprising nine German pairs (four IBD-concordant, five IBD-discordant) and 19 IBD-discordant Danish pairs. Disease-associated traits were sought mainly through comparisons between IBD patients and their genetically identical healthy co-twins within discordant pairs. Each individual had, on average, about 151 000 unique TCRalpha sequences and 181 000 unique TCRbeta sequences available for analysis.

The paper's findings and limits, for the study overall: Compared with healthy twins, IBD patients shared fewer clonotypes with other individuals, and the difference was most pronounced in patients with signs of disease activity. No single strong signal or clonotype linked to IBD turned up in the results, so the idea that one exists was not supported. The analysis was unable to tell apart different T cell subtypes. Because patients received different immunosuppressive treatments, the repertoires may have picked up extra background noise and variability between individuals. Concordant and discordant twins showed no difference in repertoire similarity, possibly because of limited statistical power. TCRbeta repertoire diversity, by inverse Simpson index, was decreased in IBD patients compared with their healthy co-twins.

The library was prepared using 5' RACE. The input for every TCR library was roughly 3,300 ng of total RNA. For each sample, cDNA synthesis was carried out in eight separate reactions using SMARTScribe reverse transcriptase. During cDNA synthesis, template switching introduced unique molecular identifiers that contained a 6-nucleotide sample barcode. TCRalpha and TCRbeta cDNA was amplified in two nested PCRs of 16 and 9 cycles, and bead purification was carried out after each PCR. Before amplification, the cDNA was treated with uracil DNA-glycosylase and purified using the QIAquick PCR purification kit. The second PCR was the step at which Illumina TruSeq-compatible adapters and sample-specific barcodes were added. Library quality and concentration were checked on TapeStation and Qubit, and libraries were pooled at approximately 4.7 ng each. Sequencing of pooled libraries was carried out on an Illumina HiSeq2500 single-index Rapid Run using 2 x 100 bp reads and custom sequencing primers. The paper's data handling went like this. UMI-based consensus assembly with MiGEC version 1.2.6 was used to correct PCR and sequencing errors. MiXCR version 2.1.1 was used to carry out V(D)J alignment, clonotype assembly and CDR3 extraction. To normalise gene usage, clonotype sharing and MAIT/NKT TCR abundance, the top 1000, 10 000 and 20 000 clonotypes in each sample were analysed. Diversity was computed as the inverse Simpson index with the vegan R package after downsampling to 27 000 UMIs. Paired Mann-Whitney U tests were applied to discordant twin pairs, with Benjamini-Hochberg correction for multiple testing. After the reads were reprocessed by TCRdb, one entry was made per CDR3 protein sequence, with no DNA. TCRdb, not the original authors, processed these V and J calls. The sample table holds a few hundred thousand distinct CDR3 sequences. Jointly, the top ten make up 2% to 3% of the sample.

An approximately 2.6 ml peripheral blood sample was drawn into PAXgene tubes per donor and stored at -80°C. Without any T cell sorting, total RNA was extracted from whole blood using the PAXgene blood miRNA kit on an automated QIAcube. Peripheral blood from monozygotic twin pairs, either concordant or discordant for inflammatory bowel disease, underwent deep TCRalpha and TCRbeta repertoire profiling that used unique molecular barcoding. Smoking habits were recorded for all twin pairs, and individuals were classified as current, former or never smokers. The cysteine opens and the phenylalanine closes a CDR3 of 13 amino acids. No coding sequence is recorded. Looking up the germline V gene yields CDR1 SGHTA and CDR2 FQGNSA.

Sequences were obtained from blood. This chain is built from TRBV7-2 and TRBJ2-3. This receptor was identified in a human donor with ulcerative colitis or Crohn's disease, or a healthy co-twin of an affected twin (not recorded which). CDR3 sequence: CASSSEAADTQYF. The CDR3, completed at both ends by the reference TRBV7-2 and TRBJ2-3 genes, gives the full variable domain GAGVSQSPSNKVTEKGKDVELRCDPISGHTALYWYRQSLGQGLEFLIYFQGNSAPDKSGLPSDRFSAERTGGSVSTLTIQRTQQEDSAVYLCASSSEAADTQYFGPGTRLTVL.